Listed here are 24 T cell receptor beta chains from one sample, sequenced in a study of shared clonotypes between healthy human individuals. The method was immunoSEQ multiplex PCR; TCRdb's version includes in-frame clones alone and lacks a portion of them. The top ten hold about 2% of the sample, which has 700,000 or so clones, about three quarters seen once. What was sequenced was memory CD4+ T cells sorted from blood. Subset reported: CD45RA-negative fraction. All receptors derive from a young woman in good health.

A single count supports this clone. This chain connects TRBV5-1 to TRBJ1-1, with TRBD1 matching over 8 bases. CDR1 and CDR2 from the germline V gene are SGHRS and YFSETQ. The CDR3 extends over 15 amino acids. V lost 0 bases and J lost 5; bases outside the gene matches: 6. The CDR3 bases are TGCGCCAGCAGCTTGGAGGGCAGGGGGCTGACTGAAGCTTTCTTT. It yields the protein CASSLEGRGLTEAFF.

The CDR3 DNA follows: TGCAGCGCTGACTTGACAGGGAACACTGAAGCTTTCTTT. This gives the protein CSADLTGNTEAFF. This chain links TRBV29-1 with TRBJ1-1; maybe TRBD1 (6 bases). V was cut by 7 bases and J by 1 base, with 13 bases left in between. The germline CDR1 and CDR2 sequences are SQVTM and ANQGSEA. The CDR3 is 13 residues long.

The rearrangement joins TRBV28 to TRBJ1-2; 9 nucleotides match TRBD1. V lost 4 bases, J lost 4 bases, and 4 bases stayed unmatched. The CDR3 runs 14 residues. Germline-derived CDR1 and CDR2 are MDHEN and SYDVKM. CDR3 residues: CASSSGTGRYGYTF. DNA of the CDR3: TGTGCCAGCAGTTCAGGGACAGGGCGCTATGGCTACACCTTC.

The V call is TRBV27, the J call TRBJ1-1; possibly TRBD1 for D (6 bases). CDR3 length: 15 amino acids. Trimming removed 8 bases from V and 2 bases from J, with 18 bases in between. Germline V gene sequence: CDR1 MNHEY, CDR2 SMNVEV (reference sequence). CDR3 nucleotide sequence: TGTGCCAGCGGTAAAAAATTACAGGGAAACACTGAAGCTTTCTTT. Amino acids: CASGKKLQGNTEAFF.

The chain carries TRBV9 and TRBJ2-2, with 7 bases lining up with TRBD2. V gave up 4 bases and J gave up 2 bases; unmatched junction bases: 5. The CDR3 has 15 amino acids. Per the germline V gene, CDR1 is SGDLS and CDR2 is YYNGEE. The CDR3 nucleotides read TGTGCCAGCAGCAGAGGCGGGAGCAACACCGGGGAGCTGTTTTTT. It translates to CASSRGGSNTGELFF.

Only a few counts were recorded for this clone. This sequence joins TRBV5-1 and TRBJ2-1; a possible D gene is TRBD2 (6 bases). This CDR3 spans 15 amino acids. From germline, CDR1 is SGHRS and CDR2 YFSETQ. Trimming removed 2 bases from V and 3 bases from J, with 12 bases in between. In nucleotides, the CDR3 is TGCGCCAGCAGCTTTTCGGGAGCTTTCTACAATGAGCAGTTCTTC. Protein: CASSFSGAFYNEQFF.

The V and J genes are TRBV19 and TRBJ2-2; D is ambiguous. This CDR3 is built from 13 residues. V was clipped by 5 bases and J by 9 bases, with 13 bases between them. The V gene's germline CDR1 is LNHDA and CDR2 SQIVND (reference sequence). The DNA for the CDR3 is TGTGCCAGTAGTCACGGATCCGACCGGGAGCTGTTTTTT. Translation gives CASSHGSDRELFF.

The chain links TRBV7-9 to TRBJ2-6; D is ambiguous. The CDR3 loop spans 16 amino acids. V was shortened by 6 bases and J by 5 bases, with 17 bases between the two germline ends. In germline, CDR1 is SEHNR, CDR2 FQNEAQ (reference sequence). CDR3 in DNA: TGTGCCAGCAGGTACCAAACACCTCTCTGGGCCAACGTCCTGACTTTC. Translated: CASRYQTPLWANVLTF. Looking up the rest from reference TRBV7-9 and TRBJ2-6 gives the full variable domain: DTGVSQNPRHKITKRGQNVTFRCDPISEHNRLYWYRQTLGQGPEFLTYFQNEAQLEKSRLLSDRFSAERPKGSFSTLEIQRTEQGDSAMYLCASRYQTPLWANVLTFGAGSRLTVL.

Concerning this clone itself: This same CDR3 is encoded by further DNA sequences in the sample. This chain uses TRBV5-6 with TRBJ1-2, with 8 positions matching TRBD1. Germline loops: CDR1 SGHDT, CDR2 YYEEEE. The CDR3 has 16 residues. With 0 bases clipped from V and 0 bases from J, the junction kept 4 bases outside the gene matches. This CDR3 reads CASSLGGTGANYGYTF. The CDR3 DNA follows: TGTGCCAGCAGCTTGGGCGGGACAGGAGCTAACTATGGCTACACCTTC.

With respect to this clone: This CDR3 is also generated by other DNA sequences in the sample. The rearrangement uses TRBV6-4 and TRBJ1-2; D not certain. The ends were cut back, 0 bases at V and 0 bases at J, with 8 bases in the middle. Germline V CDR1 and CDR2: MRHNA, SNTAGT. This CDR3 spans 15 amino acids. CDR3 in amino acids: CASSDSPAANYGYTF. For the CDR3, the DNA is TGTGCCAGCAGTGACTCGCCCGCAGCTAACTATGGCTACACCTTC.

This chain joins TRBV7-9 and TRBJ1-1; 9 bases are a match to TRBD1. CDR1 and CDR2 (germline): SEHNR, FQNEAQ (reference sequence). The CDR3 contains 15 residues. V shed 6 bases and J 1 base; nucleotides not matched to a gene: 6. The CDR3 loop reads CASRPQTGGNTEAFF. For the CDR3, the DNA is TGTGCCAGCAGACCCCAGACAGGGGGGAACACTGAAGCTTTCTTT. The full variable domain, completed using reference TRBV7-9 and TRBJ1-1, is DTGVSQNPRHKITKRGQNVTFRCDPISEHNRLYWYRQTLGQGPEFLTYFQNEAQLEKSRLLSDRFSAERPKGSFSTLEIQRTEQGDSAMYLCASRPQTGGNTEAFFGQGTRLTVV.

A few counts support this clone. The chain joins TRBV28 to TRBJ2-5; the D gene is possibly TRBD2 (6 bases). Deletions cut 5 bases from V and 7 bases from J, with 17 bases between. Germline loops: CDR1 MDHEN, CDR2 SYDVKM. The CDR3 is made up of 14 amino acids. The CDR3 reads CASSPPRLEGTQYF. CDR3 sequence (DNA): TGTGCCAGCAGTCCCCCGAGACTAGAAGGGACCCAGTACTTC.

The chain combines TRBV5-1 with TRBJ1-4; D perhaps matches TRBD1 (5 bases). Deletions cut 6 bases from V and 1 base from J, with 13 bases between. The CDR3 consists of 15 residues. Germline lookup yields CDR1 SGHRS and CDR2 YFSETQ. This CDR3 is CASTGGRGTNEKLFF. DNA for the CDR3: TGCGCCAGCACGGGAGGAAGGGGAACTAATGAAAAACTGTTTTTT.

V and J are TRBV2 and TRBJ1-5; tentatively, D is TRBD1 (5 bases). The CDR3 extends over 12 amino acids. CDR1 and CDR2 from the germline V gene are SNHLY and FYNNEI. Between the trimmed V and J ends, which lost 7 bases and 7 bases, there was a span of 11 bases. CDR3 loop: CASKTGRQPQHF. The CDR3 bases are TGTGCCAGCAAAACAGGACGACAGCCCCAGCATTTT.

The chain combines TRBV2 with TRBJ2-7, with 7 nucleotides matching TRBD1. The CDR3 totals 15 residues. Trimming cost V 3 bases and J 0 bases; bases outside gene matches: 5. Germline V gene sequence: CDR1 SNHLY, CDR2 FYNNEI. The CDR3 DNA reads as TGTGCCAGCAGTGATGAGACAGGGAGCTCCTACGAGCAGTACTTC. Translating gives CASSDETGSSYEQYF. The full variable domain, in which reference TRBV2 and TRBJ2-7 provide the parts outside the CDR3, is EPEVTQTPSHQVTQMGQEVILRCVPISNHLYFYWYRQILGQKVEFLVSFYNNEISEKSEIFDDQFSVERPDGSNFTLKIRSTKLEDSAMYFCASSDETGSSYEQYFGPGTRLTVT.

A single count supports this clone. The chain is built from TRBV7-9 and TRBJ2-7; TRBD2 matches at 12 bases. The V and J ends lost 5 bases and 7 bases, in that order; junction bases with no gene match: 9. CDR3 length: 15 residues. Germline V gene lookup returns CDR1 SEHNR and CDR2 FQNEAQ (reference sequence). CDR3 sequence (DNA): TGTGCCAGCAGCATTCGACTAGCGGGAGACGGGGAGCAGTACTTC. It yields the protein CASSIRLAGDGEQYF.

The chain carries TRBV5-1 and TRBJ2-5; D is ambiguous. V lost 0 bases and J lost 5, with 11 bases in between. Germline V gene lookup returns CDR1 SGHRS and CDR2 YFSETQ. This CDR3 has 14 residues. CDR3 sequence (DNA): TGCGCCAGCAGCTTGGTACAGAGTGGGGAGACCCAGTACTTC. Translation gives CASSLVQSGETQYF. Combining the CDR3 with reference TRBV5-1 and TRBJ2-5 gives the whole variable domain KAGVTQTPRYLIKTRGQQVTLSCSPISGHRSVSWYQQTPGQGLQFLFEYFSETQRNKGNFPGRFSGRQFSNSRSEMNVSTLELGDSALYLCASSLVQSGETQYFGPGTRLLVL.

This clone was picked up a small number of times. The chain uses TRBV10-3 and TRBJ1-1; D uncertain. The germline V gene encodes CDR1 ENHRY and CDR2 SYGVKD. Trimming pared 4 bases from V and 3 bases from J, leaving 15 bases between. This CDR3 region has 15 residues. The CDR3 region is CAISAPQKADTEAFF. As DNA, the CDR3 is TGTGCCATCAGTGCCCCGCAGAAAGCAGACACTGAAGCTTTCTTT.

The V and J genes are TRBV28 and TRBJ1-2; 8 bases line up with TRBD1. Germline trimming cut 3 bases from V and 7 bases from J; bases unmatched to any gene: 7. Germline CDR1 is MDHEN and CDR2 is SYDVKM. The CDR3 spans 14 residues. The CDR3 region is CASSLVTGVPGYTF. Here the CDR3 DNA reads TGTGCCAGCAGTTTGGTGACAGGGGTCCCTGGCTACACCTTC.

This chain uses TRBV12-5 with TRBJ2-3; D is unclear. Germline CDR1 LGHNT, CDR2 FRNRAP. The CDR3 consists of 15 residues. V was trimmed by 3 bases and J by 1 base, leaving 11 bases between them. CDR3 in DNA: TGTGCTAGTGGTTTTGAACCAGGAGGCACAGATACGCAGTATTTT. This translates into CASGFEPGGTDTQYF. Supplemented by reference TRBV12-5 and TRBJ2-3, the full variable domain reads DARVTQTPRHKVTEMGQEVTMRCQPILGHNTVFWYRQTMMQGLELLAYFRNRAPLDDSGMPKDRFSAEMPDATLATLKIQPSEPRDSAVYFCASGFEPGGTDTQYFGPGTRLTVL.

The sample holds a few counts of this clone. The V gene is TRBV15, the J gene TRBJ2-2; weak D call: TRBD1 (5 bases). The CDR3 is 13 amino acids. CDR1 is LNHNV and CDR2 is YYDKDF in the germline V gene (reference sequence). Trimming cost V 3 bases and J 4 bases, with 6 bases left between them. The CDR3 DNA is TGTGCCACCAGCAGTGACAGCACCGGGGAGCTGTTTTTT. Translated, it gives CATSSDSTGELFF.

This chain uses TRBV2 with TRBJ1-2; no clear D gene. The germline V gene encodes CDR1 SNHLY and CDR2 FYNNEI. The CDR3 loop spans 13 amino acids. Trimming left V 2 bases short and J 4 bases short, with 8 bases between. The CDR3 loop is CASSEKSVYGYTF. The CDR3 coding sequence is TGTGCCAGCAGTGAAAAGTCAGTCTATGGCTACACCTTC.

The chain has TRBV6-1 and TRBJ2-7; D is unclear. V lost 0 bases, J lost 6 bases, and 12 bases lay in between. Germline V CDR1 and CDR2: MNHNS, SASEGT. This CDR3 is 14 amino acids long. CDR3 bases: TGTGCCAGCAGTGAAGCCGGTAGATCACCCGAGCAGTACTTC. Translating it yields CASSEAGRSPEQYF.

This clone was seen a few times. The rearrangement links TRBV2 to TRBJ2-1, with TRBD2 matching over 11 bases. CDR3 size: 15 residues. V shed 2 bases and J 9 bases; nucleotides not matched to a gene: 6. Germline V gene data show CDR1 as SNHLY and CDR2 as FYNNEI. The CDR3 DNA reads TGTGCCAGCAGTGAATGCACTAGCGGGAGTTGTGAGCAGTTCTTC. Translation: CASSECTSGSCEQFF.